This entry concerns a single T cell receptor (beta chain). No cognate antigen has been identified for it. At one of its ends the junction is not consistent with the germline gene, which may arise from a read error. The data derive from a study of tumor and adjacent non-tumor tissue in lung cancer (dated by TCRdb to between 2018 and 2020). About the study as a whole: The cohort included approximately 13 adenocarcinoma, 2 squamous cell carcinoma and 1 small cell lung cancer patients. Sequencing generated a total of 130,000,000 or so productive TCRbeta reads, averaging roughly 4.4 million reads per sample. Among the approximately 15 patients, ages ranged from roughly 31 to 76 years, some ten were men and 5 were women, and disease was TNM stage I to III. A few dozen paired specimens, one tumor and one normal lung sample per patient, were profiled by TCRbeta CDR3 sequencing. The study compared bulk TCRbeta repertoires from lung tumor tissue and matched distant non-tumor lung tissue of about 16 lung cancer patients.

Libraries were prepared through multiplex PCR. The sequencer was an Illumina HiSeq 2500. TCRbeta libraries were constructed through three rounds of nested PCR with primers (Table S4) according to protocols adapted from ARM-PCR. Before sequencing, PCR products of 200-500 bp were cut from the gel and purified using the QIAquick gel extraction kit. The authors' pipeline ran thus. Reads were cleaned using Trimmomatic, were merged into complete CDR3 sequences using FLASH, and were assigned to V(D)J germline segments using MiTCR. Clonal diversity was computed as the inverse Simpson's index with VDJtools. In-frame sequences lacking a premature stop codon were counted as productive reads. In TCRdb, the public reads were trimmed at Q25 with fastp and aligned with MiXCR, with productive beta chains retained. Each entry merges the rows of one CDR3 protein and shows their most common DNA and genes. V and J calls and clone size were set by TCRdb, not the authors. The table for this sample lists under 150,000 distinct CDR3 sequences; about 66% of them were counted only once. The ten top clones hold more than 10% of the sample.

RNA was isolated from bulk unsorted tissue, and RNA quality was assessed with a NanoDrop ND-1000 and an Agilent 2100. The donors were newly diagnosed lung cancer patients admitted for thoracic surgery in China from August to November 2014 who had not received prior chemotherapy. Patients who had received previous radiotherapy or chemotherapy, or who had another concurrent cancer, were excluded from the study. Surgical tissue pieces of roughly 1-2 cm3 were preserved in RNAlater solution and were kept at -80 degrees C until use. Study-level results and caveats: TCR diversity (inverse Simpson) was significantly higher in tumor than in normal lung tissue (roughly 430 vs 170, P = 0.0075, Mann-Whitney U test). Only 15 or so patients were included in the cohort, and the need for larger samples and more detailed clinical data was noted by the authors. Younger patients had significantly higher TCR diversity, and higher tumor TCR diversity was associated with shorter overall and disease-free survival. The top 100 clones made up a significantly larger cumulative share of the repertoire in normal lung than in tumor tissue. Neither the sequencing platform nor unique molecular identifiers are named or mentioned anywhere in the methods. Peripheral blood was not sequenced, so blood TCRbeta repertoires were not examined in the lung cancer patients of the study.

Sequenced input: lung tumor tissue. This clonotype was sampled from a man aged 25 to 45 with non-small cell lung cancer.

The CDR3: CASSLGIRKIMNTEAFF. The bases read TGCGCCAGCAGCCTAGGTATTAGGAAGATAATGAACACTGAAGCTTTCTTC. The chain couples TRBV4-1 to TRBJ1-1; no D gene is confidently identified. CDR1 and CDR2 (MGHRA, YSYEKL) derive from the germline V gene. The CDR3 goes from the cysteine to the phenylalanine over 17 residues. The entry retains the CDR3 DNA only, 51 bases that are in frame from base 1.